Listed here are 27 T cell receptor beta chains from one sample, sequenced in a study of blood T cell repertoires in COVID-19. The method was immunoSEQ multiplex PCR; TCRdb's version includes in-frame clones alone and lacks a portion of them. This repertoire shows 130,000 or so clones, 80% to 85% found once; its top ten account for 8.4%. Material: peripheral blood. The receptors derive from a woman aged 60-75 years with active or convalescent COVID-19.

The chain is built from TRBV2 and TRBJ1-1, with 7 bases matching TRBD1. The CDR3 spans 14 residues. Germline CDR1 and CDR2: SNHLY and FYNNEI. Trimming cost V 8 bases and J 0 bases; bases outside gene matches: 6. CDR3 coding DNA: TGTGCCAGCGCCAGACAGGGTTTGAACACTGAAGCTTTCTTT. This sequence encodes CASARQGLNTEAFF. The full variable domain, its missing parts supplied by reference TRBV2 and TRBJ1-1, is EPEVTQTPSHQVTQMGQEVILRCVPISNHLYFYWYRQILGQKVEFLVSFYNNEISEKSEIFDDQFSVERPDGSNFTLKIRSTKLEDSAMYFCASARQGLNTEAFFGQGTRLTVV.

This chain uses TRBV5-4 with TRBJ2-2, with 9 bases identical to TRBD1. V lost 0 bases to trimming and J lost 1 base; unmatched junction nucleotides: 4. Germline values: CDR1 SGHNT, CDR2 YYREEE (reference sequence). This CDR3 is 17 amino acids long. CDR3 in amino acids: CASSLEGGQGNTGELFF. The CDR3 region has the DNA TGTGCCAGCAGCTTGGAAGGGGGACAGGGGAACACCGGGGAGCTGTTTTTT.

DNA of the CDR3: TGTGCCAGCAGTGATTTGGAGGGAGGCATTCAGTACTTC. As protein: CASSDLEGGIQYF. The chain joins TRBV2 to TRBJ2-4; TRBD2 might be the D (6 bases). The germline gives CDR1 SNHLY, CDR2 FYNNEI. V lost 3 bases, J lost 9 bases, and 12 bases lay in between. This CDR3 has 13 residues.

The gene calls are TRBV6-5 and TRBJ1-5, with D tentatively TRBD1 (6 bases). Trimming pared 6 bases from V and 0 bases from J, leaving 12 bases between. In germline, CDR1 is MNHEY, CDR2 SVGAGI. This CDR3 is 15 amino acids long. CDR3 sequence: CASSLGGSSNQPQHF. The CDR3 DNA is TGTGCCAGCAGCCTAGGGGGATCTAGCAATCAGCCCCAGCATTTT.

The chain combines TRBV7-6 with TRBJ2-1, with 12 positions matching TRBD2. Germline values: CDR1 SGHVS, CDR2 FNYEAQ. J was trimmed by 9 bases and V by 5 bases; bases with no gene match: 11. The CDR3 contains 16 residues. CDR3 residues: CASSLTATSGGGEQFF. CDR3 DNA sequence: TGTGCCAGCAGCCTAACGGCGACTAGCGGGGGAGGTGAGCAGTTCTTC.

The chain carries TRBV6-2 or TRBV6-3 and TRBJ2-7; tentatively, D is TRBD2 (5 bases). The germline gives CDR1 MNHEY, CDR2 SVGEGT. V lost 4 bases and J lost 0, with 13 bases in between. The CDR3 spans 15 residues. The CDR3 here is CASSSAQRSSYEQYF. CDR3 DNA sequence: TGTGCCAGCAGTTCGGCCCAGCGGAGCTCCTACGAGCAGTACTTC.

The gene calls are TRBV11-2 and TRBJ1-6; D is unclear. Germline V CDR1 and CDR2: SGHAT, FQNNGV. The CDR3 has 15 amino acids. Between the trimmed V and J ends, which lost 7 bases and 1 base, there was a span of 11 bases. For the CDR3, the DNA is TGTGCCAGCACCACGGAGGGATCCTATAATTCACCCCTCCACTTT. Encoded protein: CASTTEGSYNSPLHF.

The J gene is TRBJ1-2, the V gene TRBV6-5, with D perhaps TRBD1 (5 bases). V was pared by 10 bases and J by 4 bases, with 16 bases between. The CDR3 contains 13 residues. Germline lookup yields CDR1 MNHEY and CDR2 SVGAGI. The CDR3 region is CANRRDGFYGYTF. CDR3 sequence (DNA): TGTGCCAACCGCAGGGATGGATTCTATGGCTACACCTTC.

This chain uses TRBV30 with TRBJ1-2, with D perhaps TRBD1 (6 bases). The CDR3 contains 12 residues. V shed 2 bases and J shed 8 bases, with 12 bases lying between them. Germline values: CDR1 GTSNPN, CDR2 SVGIG (reference sequence). As DNA, the CDR3 is TGTGCCTGGAGTCCAGGGGCTAGGGGCTACACCTTC. Amino acid sequence: CAWSPGARGYTF.

The chain combines TRBV6-6 with TRBJ2-7; 13 bases map to TRBD2. CDR3 length: 15 residues. The V gene end was trimmed by 6 bases and the J gene end by 2 bases; junction bases not matched to a gene: 4. Germline CDR1 reads MNHNY; CDR2 reads SVGAGI (reference sequence). CDR3 sequence reads: CASRPGTSGAYEQYF. The CDR3 nucleotides are TGTGCCAGCAGGCCCGGGACTAGCGGGGCCTACGAGCAGTACTTC.

The chain joins TRBV4-1 to TRBJ2-1; TRBD2 matches at 12 bases. Per the germline V gene, CDR1 is MGHRA and CDR2 is YSYEKL. There are 18 residues in the CDR3. The V and J ends lost 1 base and 1 base, in that order; junction bases with no gene match: 5. CDR3 sequence reads: CASSQALAGGGSYNEQFF. Written as DNA, the CDR3 is TGCGCCAGCAGCCAAGCACTAGCGGGAGGAGGTTCCTACAATGAGCAGTTCTTC.

V gene TRBV2 combines with J gene TRBJ2-3, with 8 bases identical to TRBD2. The CDR3 is made up of 17 amino acids. Germline V gives CDR1 SNHLY, CDR2 FYNNEI. The junction had 11 bases not matched to a gene; V was cut back by 3 bases and J by 3 bases. CDR3 coding DNA: TGTGCCAGCAGTGATCAGACCCCCGGGACTAGAACAGATACGCAGTATTTT. This translates into CASSDQTPGTRTDTQYF.

The rearrangement joins TRBV7-2 to TRBJ1-3; a weak D match, TRBD1 (6 bases). The V end lost 8 bases, the J end lost 0 bases, and 14 bases lay between the germline ends. The CDR3 has 15 amino acids. The V gene's germline CDR1 is SGHTA and CDR2 FQGNSA. Here the CDR3 reads CASLDRSISGNTIYF. In nucleotides, the CDR3 is TGTGCCAGCCTTGACAGGTCAATCTCTGGAAACACCATATATTTT.

The chain couples TRBV6-1 to TRBJ1-3, with D tentatively TRBD1 (6 bases). Germline V gene lookup returns CDR1 MNHNS and CDR2 SASEGT. The CDR3 loop spans 16 amino acids. V gave up 1 base and J gave up 4 bases, with 14 bases separating them. The CDR3 nucleotides read TGTGCCAGCAGTGAAGTATGGGGGCCAGGGGGAAACACCATATATTTT. It encodes CASSEVWGPGGNTIYF.

V gene TRBV7-2 combines with J gene TRBJ2-2, with D tentatively TRBD2 (5 bases). The length of the CDR3 is 14 residues. V was clipped by 6 bases and J by 0 bases, with 8 bases between them. Looked up from germline, CDR1 is SGHTA and CDR2 is FQGNSA. The CDR3 DNA follows: TGTGCCAGCAGTCTGGACTCGAACACCGGGGAGCTGTTTTTT. Amino acid sequence: CASSLDSNTGELFF.

CDR3: CASSFGGRSTEAFF. The CDR3 DNA reads TGTGCCAGCAGCTTCGGGGGACGGAGCACTGAAGCTTTCTTT. The chain joins TRBV7-2 to TRBJ1-1; D is possibly TRBD1 (5 bases). CDR1 is SGHTA, CDR2 FQGNSA, per germline. Trimming pared 3 bases from V and 4 bases from J, leaving 12 bases between. CDR3 length equals 14 residues.

The chain couples TRBV6-5 to TRBJ1-5, with 9 bases aligning to TRBD1. The CDR3 totals 14 residues. Losses at the gene ends were 6 bases for V and 6 bases for J; bases not matched to a gene: 6. Germline CDR1 and CDR2: MNHEY and SVGAGI. CDR3 in amino acids: CASRPTGGGQPQHF. The CDR3, as DNA: TGTGCCAGCAGACCGACAGGGGGAGGTCAGCCCCAGCATTTT.

The chain combines TRBV28 with TRBJ1-3; the D is unclear. Germline lookup yields CDR1 MDHEN and CDR2 SYDVKM. Trimming shortened V by 10 bases and J by 0 bases, and 7 bases separated the two germline ends. CDR3 length: 12 residues. CDR3 region: CATISSGNTIYF. The CDR3 DNA reads as TGTGCCACCATTTCCTCTGGAAACACCATATATTTT.

This clone was seen a few times. The CDR3 loop reads CASSRGVPYGYTF. CDR3 sequence (DNA): TGTGCCAGCAGCCGGGGGGTTCCCTATGGCTACACCTTC. The chain couples TRBV11-3 to TRBJ1-2, with a possible D match to TRBD1 (5 bases). The CDR3 extends over 13 amino acids. Per the germline V gene, CDR1 is SGHNT and CDR2 is YENEEA. The V and J ends lost 5 bases and 4 bases respectively, with 11 bases between them.

V gene TRBV6-1 combines with J gene TRBJ2-1; D not resolved. CDR1 MNHNS and CDR2 SASEGT come from the germline V gene. V lost 1 base and J lost 9, with 13 bases in between. The CDR3 is made up of 14 amino acids. In DNA form, the CDR3 reads TGTGCCAGCAGTGAAGTGGTCGCAAAGAGTGAGCAGTTCTTC. It is translated as CASSEVVAKSEQFF.

This clone showed up just a few times. The chain carries TRBV5-1 and TRBJ2-7, with TRBD2 matching over 10 bases. Germline V CDR1 and CDR2: SGHRS, YFSETQ. This CDR3 contains 14 residues. Trimming at V came to 4 bases and at J to 2 bases, leaving 3 bases not matched to a gene. CDR3 sequence (DNA): TGCGCCAGCAGCCGGACTAGCGGTACCTACGAGCAGTACTTC. It yields the protein CASSRTSGTYEQYF.

V and J are TRBV3-1 (or the pseudogene TRBV3-2) and TRBJ2-1, with a tentative D call TRBD1 (6 bases). V dropped 6 bases and J dropped 2 bases, with 17 bases sitting between them. Per germline, CDR1 LGHDT and CDR2 YNNKEL (reference sequence). This CDR3 comprises 16 residues. The CDR3 spells CASSEQGLTPYNEQFF. The CDR3, as DNA: TGTGCCAGCAGTGAACAGGGCCTTACTCCCTACAATGAGCAGTTCTTC.

The chain is built from TRBV30 and TRBJ2-7; 9 bases are a match to TRBD2. The CDR3 length is 18 residues. Germline loops: CDR1 GTSNPN, CDR2 SVGIG (reference sequence). J lost 5 bases, V lost 0 bases, and 17 bases had no gene match. The CDR3 loop reads CAWSVYSGSFELSHEQYF. DNA of the CDR3: TGTGCCTGGAGTGTCTATAGCGGGAGCTTTGAATTGAGCCACGAGCAGTACTTC.

Written as DNA, the CDR3 is TGTGCCAGCAGCAGTACGGAGTTGGGCAAAAACATTCAGTACTTC. Amino acids: CASSSTELGKNIQYF. The genes are TRBV11-1 and TRBJ2-4; D is unclear. Between the trimmed V and J ends, which lost 5 bases and 3 bases, there was a span of 14 bases. CDR3 length: 15 residues. Germline values: CDR1 SGHAT, CDR2 FQDESV (reference sequence).

The CDR3 sequence is CASSLSGLPNSGELFF. In DNA, the CDR3 is TGTGCCAGCAGCCTATCGGGACTACCCAATTCCGGGGAGCTGTTTTTT. The chain links TRBV13 to TRBJ2-2, with 7 bases fitting TRBD2. CDR3 length: 16 residues. J was trimmed by 6 bases and V by 5 bases; bases with no gene match: 12. Germline CDR1 is PRHDT and CDR2 is FYEKMQ (reference sequence).

The V call is TRBV6-5, the J call TRBJ1-1; TRBD1 agrees at 8 bases. This CDR3 contains 15 residues. The V segment lost 2 bases and the J segment 1 base; nucleotides outside the gene matches: 3. Germline V gene lookup returns CDR1 MNHEY and CDR2 SVGAGI. The CDR3 nucleotides are TGTGCCAGCAGTTACCTCGGACAGGGGAACACTGAAGCTTTCTTT. Protein: CASSYLGQGNTEAFF.

The chain recombines TRBV11-2 with TRBJ1-4; possible D gene TRBD1, 6 bases. V lost 2 bases, J lost 5 bases, and 12 bases lay in between. Per the germline V gene, CDR1 is SGHAT and CDR2 is FQNNGV. The CDR3 covers 15 residues. CDR3 residues: CASSLNTGTNEKLFF. The CDR3 nucleotides are TGTGCCAGCAGCTTAAATACAGGGACCAATGAAAAACTGTTTTTT. The full variable domain, its missing parts supplied by reference TRBV11-2 and TRBJ1-4, is EAGVAQSPRYKIIEKRQSVAFWCNPISGHATLYWYQQILGQGPKLLIQFQNNGVVDDSQLPKDRFSAERLKGVDSTLKIQPAKLEDSAVYLCASSLNTGTNEKLFFGSGTQLSVL.